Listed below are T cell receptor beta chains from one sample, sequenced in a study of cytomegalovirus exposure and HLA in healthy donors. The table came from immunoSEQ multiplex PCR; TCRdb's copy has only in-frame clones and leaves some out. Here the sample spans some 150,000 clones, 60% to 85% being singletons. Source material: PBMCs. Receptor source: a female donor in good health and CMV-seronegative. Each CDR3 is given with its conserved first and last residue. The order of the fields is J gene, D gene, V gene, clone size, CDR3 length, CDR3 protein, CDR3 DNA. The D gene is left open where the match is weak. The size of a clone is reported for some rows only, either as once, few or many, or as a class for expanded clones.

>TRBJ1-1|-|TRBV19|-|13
CASSIGVYSEAFF
TGTGCCAGTAGTATAGGGGTCTACAGTGAAGCTTTCTTT
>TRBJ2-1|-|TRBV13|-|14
CASSQRGRNNEQFF
TGTGCCAGCTCCCAAAGGGGTCGAAACAATGAGCAGTTCTTC
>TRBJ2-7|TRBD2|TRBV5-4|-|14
CASSLAGVFYEQYF
TGTGCCAGCAGCTTAGCGGGAGTTTTCTACGAGCAGTACTTC
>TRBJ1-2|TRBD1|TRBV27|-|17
CASSRTSGTGVNYGYTF
TGTGCCAGCAGTCGTACCTCCGGGACAGGGGTTAACTATGGCTACACCTTC
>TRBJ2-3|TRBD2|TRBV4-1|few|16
CASSPRLAGDADTQYF
TGCGCCAGCAGCCCCCGACTAGCGGGAGACGCAGATACGCAGTATTTT
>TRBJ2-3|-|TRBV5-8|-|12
CASSPNRITQYF
TGTGCCAGCAGCCCCAACAGGATTACGCAGTATTTT
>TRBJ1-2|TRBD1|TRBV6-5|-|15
CASSARGTANYGYTF
TGTGCCAGCAGTGCTAGAGGGACAGCTAACTATGGCTACACCTTC
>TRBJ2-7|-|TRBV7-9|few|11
CASSYTGEQYF
TGTGCCAGCAGTTACACAGGGGAGCAGTACTTC
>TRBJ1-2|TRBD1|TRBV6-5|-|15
CASSYGTGGFYGYTF
TGTGCCAGCAGTTACGGGACAGGGGGCTTCTATGGCTACACCTTC
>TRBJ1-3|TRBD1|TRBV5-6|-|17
CASSLVDRGFSGNTIYF
TGTGCCAGCAGCTTGGTGGACAGGGGGTTTTCTGGAAACACCATATATTTT
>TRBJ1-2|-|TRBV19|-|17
CASSIGTTFHRGYGYTF
TGTGCCAGTAGTATCGGGACAACATTCCATAGGGGCTATGGCTACACCTTC
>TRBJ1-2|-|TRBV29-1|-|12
CSVRGGDYGYTF
TGCAGCGTTCGGGGGGGGGACTATGGCTACACCTTC
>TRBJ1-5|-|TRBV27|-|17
CASSKSGTLHLNQPQHF
TGTGCCAGCAGTAAATCCGGGACACTTCACCTCAATCAGCCCCAGCATTTT
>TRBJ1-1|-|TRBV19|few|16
CASSATFRFMNTEAFF
TGTGCCAGTAGTGCGACGTTCAGGTTCATGAACACTGAAGCTTTCTTT
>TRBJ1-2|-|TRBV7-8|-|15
CASSLAGGGTYGYTF
TGTGCCAGCAGCTTAGCGGGCGGAGGGACCTATGGCTACACCTTC
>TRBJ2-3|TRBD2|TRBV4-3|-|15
CASSQERTSGNTQYF
TGCGCCAGCAGCCAAGAAAGGACTAGCGGAAATACGCAGTATTTT
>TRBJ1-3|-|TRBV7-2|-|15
CASSSDRASGNTIYF
TGTGCCAGCAGCTCGGACAGAGCGTCTGGAAACACCATATATTTT
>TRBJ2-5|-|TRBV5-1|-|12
CASSLSEETQYF
TGCGCCAGCAGCTTATCAGAAGAGACCCAGTACTTC
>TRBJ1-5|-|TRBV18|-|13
CASSSGQNQPQHF
TGTGCCAGCTCATCAGGACAGAATCAGCCCCAGCATTTT
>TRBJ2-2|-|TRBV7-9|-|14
CASSLVLNTGELFF
TGTGCCAGCAGCTTAGTTCTAAACACCGGGGAGCTGTTTTTT
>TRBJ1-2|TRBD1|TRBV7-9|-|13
CASSFGTVYGYTF
TGTGCCAGCAGCTTCGGGACAGTTTATGGCTACACCTTC
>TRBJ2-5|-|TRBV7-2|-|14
CASSPETVQETQYF
TGTGCCAGCAGCCCAGAGACAGTCCAAGAGACCCAGTACTTC
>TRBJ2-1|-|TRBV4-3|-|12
CASSSDSSEQFF
TGCGCCAGCAGCTCGGACTCTTCTGAGCAGTTCTTC
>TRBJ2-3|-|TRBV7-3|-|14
CASSPGAGTDTQYF
TGTGCCAGCAGCCCCGGAGCGGGCACAGATACGCAGTATTTT
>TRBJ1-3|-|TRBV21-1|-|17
CASTVGQGAQNGNTIYF
-
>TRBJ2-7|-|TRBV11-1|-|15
CASSLARGGRDEQYF
TGTGCCAGCAGCTTAGCCAGGGGCGGCCGGGACGAGCAGTACTTC
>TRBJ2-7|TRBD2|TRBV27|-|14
CASSMTSASYEQYF
TGTGCCAGCAGTATGACTAGCGCCTCCTACGAGCAGTACTTC
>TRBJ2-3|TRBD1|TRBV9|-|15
CASSVQGARIDTQYF
TGTGCCAGCAGCGTACAGGGGGCGCGGATAGATACGCAGTATTTT
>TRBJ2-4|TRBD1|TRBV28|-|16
CASSSGQGLAKNIQYF
TGTGCCAGCAGTTCCGGACAGGGACTAGCCAAAAACATTCAGTACTTC
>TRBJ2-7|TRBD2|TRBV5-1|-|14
CASSWGGGGYEQYF
TGCGCCAGCAGCTGGGGGGGAGGCGGCTACGAGCAGTACTTC
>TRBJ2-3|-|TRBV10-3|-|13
CAVHGGSTDTQYF
TGTGCCGTCCACGGGGGAAGCACAGATACGCAGTATTTT
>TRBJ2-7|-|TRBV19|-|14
CASNLRGPSYEQYF
TGTGCCAGTAATTTACGCGGTCCCTCCTACGAGCAGTACTTC
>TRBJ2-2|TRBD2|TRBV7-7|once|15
CASSLSGTNTGELFF
TGTGCCAGCAGTCTTAGCGGGACGAACACCGGGGAGCTGTTTTTT
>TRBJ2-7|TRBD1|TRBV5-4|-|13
CASSTGQGSEQYF
TGTGCCAGCAGCACGGGACAGGGGAGCGAGCAGTACTTC
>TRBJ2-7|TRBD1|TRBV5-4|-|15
CASSFGRDRPGEQYF
TGTGCCAGCAGCTTTGGTCGGGACAGACCTGGCGAGCAGTACTTC